The present T cell receptor beta chain was sequenced within a study of neurological immune-mediated disorders. The overall study: The 35 or so patients with multiple sclerosis comprised about 31 relapsing-remitting cases and 3 secondary progressive cases. Regarding the study as a whole: HTLV-1-associated myelopathy displayed the greatest TCR clonal expansion, and multiple sclerosis exhibited the smallest, lower than that of healthy controls.

Source material was 2 million unsorted PBMCs, stored at -80 °C in RNAlater. This clonotype was observed at least ten times. Its antigen is unknown. Template-switch 5'RACE cDNA synthesis added a 10-nucleotide unique molecular identifier. TCRdb used MiXCR to reprocess the 5' RACE reads, holding one entry per CDR3 protein. Of 65,000 to 85,000 distinct CDR3 sequences listed, 3.2% were seen once; the top ten hold around 5.2%. V was pared by 6 bases and J by 4 bases, with 7 bases of the junction left unmatched. Germline CDR1 and CDR2: MDHEN and SYDVKM. This CDR3 spans 14 amino acids. The chain carries TRBV28 and TRBJ2-3, with 7 nucleotides matching TRBD1. This clonotype was sampled from a woman aged 45 to 65 with multiple sclerosis. The specimen was PBMCs. The DNA of the CDR3 is TGTGCCAGCAGGTCCAGGGGGAGATCAGATACGCAGTATTTT. It yields the protein CASRSRGRSDTQYF.